A single T cell receptor (beta chain) is shown here with its context. The sample is drawn from a study of blood T cell repertoires in COVID-19. Study background: From the United States, Italy and Spain came samples of acute and convalescent COVID-19. Sample material is recorded as cDNA or gDNA derived from T cells, B-cell-depleted T cells, or PBMCs.

As processed by the authors: Cell counts per sample came from amplifying reference gene primers. This table comes from immunoSEQ multiplex PCR, and its TCRdb copy is limited to in-frame clones, with some not included. That table supplies the V and J calls and clone size; D and trimming were determined from the DNA. The sample lists some 120,000 clones, more than 60% seen once, with 2.2% in the top ten. The CDR3 is 15 amino acids. Germline V lookup: CDR1 SGHNT, CDR2 YYREEE (reference sequence). The J segment lost 9 bases and the V segment lost 4 bases, leaving 6 bases of the junction unmatched. The gene calls are TRBV5-4 and TRBJ1-6; TRBD1 agrees at 11 bases. The sample was peripheral blood. This TCR came from a woman in her seventies with acute or convalescent COVID-19. The CDR3 sequence: CASSLPGTGGSPLHF. DNA for the CDR3: TGTGCCAGCAGCCTCCCCGGGACAGGGGGTTCACCCCTCCACTTT.